This T cell receptor (beta chain) emerged from a study of T cells in Graves' hyperthyroidism and ophthalmopathy. RNA transcripts yielded amplified TCR beta CDR3 regions. First-round RT-PCR of the TCR CDR3 relied on the HTBI primer set. TCRdb reprocessed the multiplex PCR reads with MiXCR, giving one entry per CDR3 protein. The table has 500,000 to 650,000 distinct CDR3 sequences, less than 20% seen once. This clonotype was detected a few times. Its antigen is currently unknown. V shed 3 bases, J shed 0 bases, and the junction held 8 bases outside the gene matches. Germline V lookup: CDR1 MNHEY, CDR2 SMNVEV (reference sequence). The CDR3 is made up of 17 amino acids. Broader study findings: Most thyroid clonotypes expanded above 0.001 were also detected in blood.

This sequence originates from a man in his forties with Graves' ophthalmopathy. The genes are TRBV27 and TRBJ1-3, with 7 bases matching TRBD1. Source material: blood. This chain's CDR3 is CASSFPGTAFSGNTIYF. The DNA of the CDR3 is TGTGCCAGCAGTTTCCCCGGGACAGCGTTCTCTGGAAACACCATATATTTT.